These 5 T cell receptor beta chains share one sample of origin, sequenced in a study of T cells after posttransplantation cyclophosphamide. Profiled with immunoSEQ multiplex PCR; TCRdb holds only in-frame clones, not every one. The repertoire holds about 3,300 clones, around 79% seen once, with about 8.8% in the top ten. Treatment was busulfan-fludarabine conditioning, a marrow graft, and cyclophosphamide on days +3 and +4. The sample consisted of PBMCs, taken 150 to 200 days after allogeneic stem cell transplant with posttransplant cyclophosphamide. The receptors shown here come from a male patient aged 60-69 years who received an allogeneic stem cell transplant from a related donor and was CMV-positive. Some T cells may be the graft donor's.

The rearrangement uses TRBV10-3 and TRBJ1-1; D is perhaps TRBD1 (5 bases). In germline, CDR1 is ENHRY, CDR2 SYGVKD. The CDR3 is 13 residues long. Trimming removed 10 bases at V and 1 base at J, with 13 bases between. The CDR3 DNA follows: TGTGCCACCTCCGGACACCCGAACACTGAAGCTTTCTTT. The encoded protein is CATSGHPNTEAFF.

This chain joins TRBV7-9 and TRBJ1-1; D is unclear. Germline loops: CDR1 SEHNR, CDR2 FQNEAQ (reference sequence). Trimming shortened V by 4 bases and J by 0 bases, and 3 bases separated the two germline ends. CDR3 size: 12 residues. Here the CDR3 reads CASSSMNTEAFF. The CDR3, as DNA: TGTGCCAGCAGCTCCATGAACACTGAAGCTTTCTTT.

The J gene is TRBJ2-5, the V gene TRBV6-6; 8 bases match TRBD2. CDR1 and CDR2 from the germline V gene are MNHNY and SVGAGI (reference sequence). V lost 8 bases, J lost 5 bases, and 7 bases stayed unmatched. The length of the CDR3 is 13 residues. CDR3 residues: CASVMSGSETQYF. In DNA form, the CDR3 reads TGTGCCAGCGTCATGAGCGGGAGCGAGACCCAGTACTTC.

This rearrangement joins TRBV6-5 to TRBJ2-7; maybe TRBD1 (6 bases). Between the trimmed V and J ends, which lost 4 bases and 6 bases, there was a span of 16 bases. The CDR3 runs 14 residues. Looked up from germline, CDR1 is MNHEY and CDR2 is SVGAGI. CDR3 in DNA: TGTGCCAGCAGTTCCCGACCGGGACAAAGCGAGCAGTACTTC. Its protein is CASSSRPGQSEQYF.

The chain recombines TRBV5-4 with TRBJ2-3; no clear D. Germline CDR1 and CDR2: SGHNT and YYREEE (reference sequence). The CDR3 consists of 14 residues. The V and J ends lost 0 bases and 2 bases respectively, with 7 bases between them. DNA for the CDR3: TGTGCCAGCAGCTTGGATAGCTCCACAGATACGCAGTATTTT. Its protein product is CASSLDSSTDTQYF.